This TCR beta chain is drawn from a study of OX40 agonist ivuxolimab in advanced cancers. Background on the study: The patients received agonistic anti-OX40 (CD134) antibody ivuxolimab. Anti-PD-1, anti-PD-L1 or anti-CTLA-4 therapy given earlier was allowed, and roughly 40% had some.

Here immunoSEQ multiplex PCR was the method, and the copy in TCRdb shows in-frame clones only, minus some. This sample has 40,000 to 65,000 clones, with nearly 90% found just once. CDR3 length: 12 amino acids. V lost 3 bases, J lost 7 bases, and 9 bases lay in between. Per germline, CDR1 MNHNS and CDR2 SASEGT. The rearrangement uses TRBV6-1 and TRBJ1-2, with D uncertain. This clonotype was obtained from an adult with an advanced solid tumor such as melanoma, head and neck, liver or kidney cancer. Source: CD4+ or CD8+ T cells sorted from blood, taken in a trial of the OX40 agonist ivuxolimab. The CDR3 reads CASSERVGGYTF. CDR3 sequence (DNA): TGTGCCAGCAGTGAGAGGGTTGGTGGCTACACCTTC.